Below are 13 T cell receptor beta chains sequenced from a single sample in a study of T cells in localized non-small cell lung cancer. The assay was immunoSEQ multiplex PCR, and TCRdb's table has in-frame clones only and misses some. The sample includes roughly 38,000 clones, more than 70% of them seen just once. The sequencing here drew on peripheral blood, taken before any cancer treatment. These TCRs come from an older female donor with stage I squamous cell lung carcinoma.

The chain links TRBV7-9 to TRBJ1-5; weak D call: TRBD1 (6 bases). V was shortened by 3 bases and J by 0 bases, with 12 bases between the two germline ends. Germline lookup yields CDR1 SEHNR and CDR2 FQNEAQ (reference sequence). The CDR3 is 16 amino acids. In DNA form, the CDR3 reads TGTGCCAGCAGCTTGGGGACAAAACCTAGCAATCAGCCCCAGCATTTT. Amino acid sequence: CASSLGTKPSNQPQHF.

This chain links TRBV5-1 with TRBJ1-4; D call uncertain. The ends were cut back, 3 bases at V and 8 bases at J, with 14 bases in the middle. This CDR3 is built from 14 residues. Germline V lookup: CDR1 SGHRS, CDR2 YFSETQ. DNA of the CDR3: TGCGCCAGCAGCTCTAACACTGGAGGGGAAAAACTGTTTTTT. The encoded protein is CASSSNTGGEKLFF.

For the CDR3, the DNA is TGTGCCAGCCGTGTACAGGGACAGGGGGCGAGCTATGGCTACACCTTC. Protein sequence: CASRVQGQGASYGYTF. V gene TRBV19 combines with J gene TRBJ1-2, with 12 bases lining up with TRBD1. The germline V gene encodes CDR1 LNHDA and CDR2 SQIVND (reference sequence). The CDR3 has 16 amino acids. J gave up 4 bases and V 9 bases, and 12 bases lay outside the gene matches.

The V and J genes are TRBV27 and TRBJ2-1; tentatively, D is TRBD1 (6 bases). Germline assignment: CDR1 MNHEY and CDR2 SMNVEV (reference sequence). The CDR3 has 16 amino acids. The V end lost 0 bases, the J end lost 4 bases, and 13 bases lay between the germline ends. The CDR3: CASSLSGAGLYNEQFF. CDR3 nucleotides: TGTGCCAGCAGTTTATCGGGGGCGGGCTTGTACAATGAGCAGTTCTTC.

V is TRBV6-5 and J is TRBJ2-2; no reliable D call. V lost 2 bases, J lost 1 base, and 2 bases lay in between. This CDR3 region has 13 residues. CDR1 and CDR2 (germline): MNHEY, SVGAGI. In nucleotides, the CDR3 is TGTGCCAGCAGTTACGTGAACACCGGGGAGCTGTTTTTT. This codes for CASSYVNTGELFF.

The CDR3 bases are TGTGCCAGCAGCCCCGCCATGGGGACAGGCCTTGAGCAGTTCTTC. Residues: CASSPAMGTGLEQFF. This rearrangement joins TRBV4-2 to TRBJ2-1, with 8 bases aligning to TRBD1. Germline CDR1 is LGHNA and CDR2 is YNFKEQ. This CDR3 is 15 amino acids long. With V trimmed by 4 bases and J by 9 bases, 11 bases remained unmatched.

The chain recombines TRBV28 with TRBJ1-5; D gene unclear. Germline-derived CDR1 and CDR2 are MDHEN and SYDVKM. Trimming removed 2 bases from V and 6 bases from J, with 5 bases in between. CDR3 size: 12 residues. The CDR3: CASSLAGQPQHF. CDR3 nucleotide sequence: TGTGCCAGCAGTTTAGCAGGTCAGCCCCAGCATTTT.

The chain carries TRBV10-3 and TRBJ2-7; 14 nucleotides align to TRBD2. Germline V gene data show CDR1 as ENHRY and CDR2 as SYGVKD. This CDR3 has 15 amino acids. V trimming: 3 bases; J trimming: 6 bases; junction bases outside the gene matches: 4. The CDR3 nucleotides are TGTGCCATCAGTGACCCGGGACTAGCGGGAGTCGAGCAGTACTTC. Its protein is CAISDPGLAGVEQYF.

The rearrangement links TRBV10-3 to TRBJ2-1, with 11 nucleotides matching TRBD1. V gave up 8 bases and J gave up 11 bases; unmatched junction bases: 20. The CDR3 runs 17 residues. Germline-derived CDR1 and CDR2 are ENHRY and SYGVKD. CDR3 bases: TGTGCCATCGGACTCGCCCGGGACAGGGGGGTTCAATATAAGCAGTTCTTC. It specifies CAIGLARDRGVQYKQFF.

The chain has TRBV5-1 and TRBJ2-2; 7 bases fit TRBD2. The CDR3 spans 15 residues. Germline V gene data show CDR1 as SGHRS and CDR2 as YFSETQ. V lost 3 bases and J lost 1; bases outside the gene matches: 3. In DNA form, the CDR3 reads TGCGCCAGCAGCTCGACTAGCAGGAACACCGGGGAGCTGTTTTTT. This sequence encodes CASSSTSRNTGELFF.

The chain recombines TRBV6-5 with TRBJ2-5; TRBD2 matches at 8 bases. This CDR3 contains 15 residues. V lost 8 bases, J lost 4 bases, and 12 bases stayed unmatched. The V gene's germline CDR1 is MNHEY and CDR2 SVGAGI. The CDR3 DNA reads as TGTGCCAGCCAGGCGGGGGGCGGCGGAGGAGAGACCCAGTACTTC. Translating gives CASQAGGGGGETQYF.

This clone was recorded only once. The CDR3 reads CASSPLATSLTGELFF. CDR3 DNA: TGTGCCAGCAGTCCCTTAGCGACTAGCCTGACAGGGGAGCTGTTTTTT. The chain combines TRBV14 with TRBJ2-2; 7 nucleotides line up with TRBD2. Trimming cost V 6 bases and J 8 bases; bases outside gene matches: 15. Germline lookup yields CDR1 SGHDN and CDR2 FVKESK. The CDR3 loop spans 16 amino acids.

This clone has only one observation. The gene calls are TRBV14 and TRBJ1-1; unclear D gene. Deletions cut 0 bases from V and 6 bases from J, with 14 bases between. CDR1 and CDR2 from the germline V gene are SGHDN and FVKESK. CDR3 length: 15 amino acids. The CDR3 loop is CASSQENSRRSEAFF. CDR3 coding DNA: TGTGCCAGCAGCCAAGAAAACAGCAGACGGTCTGAAGCTTTCTTT.